These T cell receptor beta chains were read from a single sample in a study of control samples from healthy donors and cancer patients. This table comes from immunoSEQ multiplex PCR, and its TCRdb copy is limited to in-frame clones, with some not included. The table records around 100,000 clones, about 90% of them present only once. Sequencing input: blood. These TCRs come from a woman aged 45-59 years in good health. The CDR3 runs from the conserved cysteine through the conserved F or W. D genes are given only for firm matches. The size of a clone is reported for some rows only, either as once, few or many, or as a class for expanded clones.

CASSLIAGLLEGERKLFF TGTGCCAGCAGCTTAATTGCAGGTCTCTTGGAGGGTGAGAGGAAACTGTTTTTT TRBJ1-4 - TRBV11-3 - 18
CAWWVTNTGELFF TGTGCCTGGTGGGTTACGAACACCGGGGAGCTGTTTTTT TRBJ2-2 - TRBV30 - 13
CASSPLPPGRDYSGNTIYF TGTGCCAGCTCACCACTACCTCCGGGCAGGGACTACTCTGGAAACACCATATATTTT TRBJ1-3 - TRBV18 - 19
CASSLIRDGANYGYTF TGTGCCAGCAGCTTAATCAGGGATGGAGCTAACTATGGCTACACCTTC TRBJ1-2 - TRBV5-6 - 16
CAWRIDDDEQYF TGTGCCTGGAGAATAGATGACGACGAGCAGTACTTC TRBJ2-7 - TRBV30 - 12
CASSYLDRWGNQPQHF TGTGCCAGCAGTTACTTAGACAGGTGGGGCAATCAGCCCCAGCATTTT TRBJ1-5 - TRBV6-6 - 16
CAWSVGLAGGPGTDTQYF TGTGCCTGGAGCGTAGGGCTAGCGGGGGGGCCTGGTACAGATACGCAGTATTTT TRBJ2-3 TRBD2 TRBV30 - 18
CASSLMGAVSSYNEQFF TGTGCCAGCAGCTTAATGGGGGCGGTTAGCTCCTACAATGAGCAGTTCTTC TRBJ2-1 - TRBV7-3 - 17
CASSLSLRDRAFF TGTGCCAGCAGTTTATCTTTACGGGACAGAGCTTTCTTT TRBJ1-1 TRBD1 TRBV27 - 13
CASSRTDSSNQPQHF TGTGCCAGCAGCCGGACCGATTCGAGCAATCAGCCCCAGCATTTT TRBJ1-5 - TRBV7-8 few 15
CASKDRVVNSPLHF TGTGCCAGCAAGGACAGGGTTGTTAATTCACCCCTCCACTTT TRBJ1-6 TRBD1 TRBV7-8 few 14
CASSLGTGSTNEKLFF TGTGCCAGCAGCTTGGGTACCGGGTCAACTAATGAAAAACTGTTTTTT TRBJ1-4 - TRBV5-4 - 16
CASSQRVGGQPQHF TGTGCCAGCAGCCAACGCGTGGGCGGGCAGCCCCAGCATTTT TRBJ1-5 - TRBV5-6 - 14
CASSQEARLWGGTF TGTGCCAGCAGCCAAGAGGCACGGCTTTGGGGTGGCACCTTC TRBJ1-2 - TRBV3-1/TRBV3-2 - 14
CASSQDFQGGTDTQYF TGCGCCAGCAGCCAAGATTTCCAGGGGGGCACAGATACGCAGTATTTT TRBJ2-3 TRBD1 TRBV4-3 - 16
CASSKLRDRGGYTF TGTGCCAGCAGTAAGCTCCGGGACAGGGGTGGCTACACCTTC TRBJ1-2 TRBD1 TRBV6-5 few 14
CASSKDPSGRASSYNEQFF TGTGCCAGCAGCAAAGATCCGAGCGGGAGGGCCTCCTCCTACAATGAGCAGTTCTTC TRBJ2-1 - TRBV21-1 - 19
CASSLPGQAGYGYTF TGTGCCAGCAGCTTACCGGGACAGGCTGGCTATGGCTACACCTTC TRBJ1-2 TRBD1 TRBV7-6 - 15
CAWGPKRLGYEQYF TGTGCCTGGGGACCAAAGAGACTTGGCTACGAGCAGTACTTC TRBJ2-7 - TRBV30 - 14
CASSIGPEADTQYF TGTGCCAGTAGCATAGGGCCCGAAGCAGATACGCAGTATTTT TRBJ2-3 - TRBV19 once 14
CASSLAVGQPRKTQYF TGTGCCAGCAGCTTGGCCGTGGGACAGCCAAGAAAGACCCAGTACTTC TRBJ2-5 TRBD1 TRBV5-6 - 16
CASSYPGWGDSYTEAFF TGTGCCAGCAGCTACCCCGGTTGGGGCGACTCATACACTGAAGCTTTCTTT TRBJ1-1 - TRBV28 - 17
CASSLVGDTQYF TGCGCCAGCAGCTTGGTAGGGGATACGCAGTATTTT TRBJ2-3 - TRBV5-1 - 12
CASSYTPGQGPFYEQYF TGTGCCAGCAGTTACACCCCGGGACAGGGTCCTTTCTACGAGCAGTACTTC TRBJ2-7 TRBD1 TRBV27 - 17
CASSQTTGQETQYF TGTGCCAGCAGCCAAACGACGGGGCAAGAGACCCAGTACTTC TRBJ2-5 - TRBV14 - 14
CAWSVDFASNQPQHF TGTGCCTGGAGTGTGGACTTTGCTAGCAATCAGCCCCAGCATTTT TRBJ1-5 - TRBV30 once 15
CATVRREETQYF TGTGCCACCGTACGGAGAGAAGAGACCCAGTACTTC TRBJ2-5 - TRBV24-1 few 12
CASSYAQGAFF TGTGCCAGCAGTTACGCTCAGGGGGCTTTCTTT TRBJ1-1 - TRBV6-6 - 11
CASSEGRRGETEAFF TGCGCCAGCAGTGAAGGGAGGAGGGGAGAAACTGAAGCTTTCTTT TRBJ1-1 - TRBV10-1 - 15
CASSLNRKSNTEAFF TGTGCCAGCTCACTAAATAGGAAATCGAACACTGAAGCTTTCTTT TRBJ1-1 - TRBV18 - 15
CASSPRVGLGAGEQYF TGTGCCAGCAGCCCTCGGGTGGGGCTGGGCGCAGGCGAGCAGTACTTC TRBJ2-7 - TRBV7-6 - 16
CASSVPGQGYYGYTF TGTGCCAGCAGCGTTCCGGGACAGGGGTACTATGGCTACACCTTC TRBJ1-2 TRBD1 TRBV7-2 few 15
CASSGVLAPGPLGYEQYF TGTGCCAGCAGTGGGGTCCTAGCCCCCGGCCCCTTGGGCTACGAGCAGTACTTC TRBJ2-7 - TRBV6-1 - 18
CATRGGTANTEAFF TGTGCCACCAGGGGGGGGACAGCGAACACTGAAGCTTTCTTT TRBJ1-1 TRBD1 TRBV10-3 - 14
CATSDRQGAVNEQFF TGTGCCACCAGTGACCGACAGGGGGCAGTCAATGAGCAGTTCTTC TRBJ2-1 TRBD1 TRBV24-1 - 15
CAWRTGQMNTEAFF TGTGCCTGGAGAACGGGACAGATGAACACTGAAGCTTTCTTT TRBJ1-1 TRBD1 TRBV30 few 14
CATSRGPPGANTNYGYTF TGTGCCACCAGCAGAGGTCCGCCAGGGGCGAATACTAACTATGGCTACACCTTC TRBJ1-2 - TRBV15 - 18
CATRERVSHEQFF TGTGCCACCCGGGAGCGGGTCAGCCATGAGCAGTTCTTC TRBJ2-1 - TRBV18 - 13
CASSWSSYNSPLHF TGTGCCAGCAGTTGGAGCTCCTATAATTCACCCCTCCACTTT TRBJ1-6 - TRBV6-5 - 14
CASSEGFGISTDTQYF TGTGCCAGCAGTGAAGGGTTCGGCATTAGCACAGATACGCAGTATTTT TRBJ2-3 - TRBV6-1 - 16
CASSLLTAGGPVGEQFF TGTGCCAGCAGCTTACTCACCGCGGGGGGGCCAGTAGGTGAGCAGTTCTTC TRBJ2-1 TRBD2 TRBV7-2 - 17
CAWSLWSGELFF TGTGCCTGGAGTCTGTGGTCCGGGGAGCTGTTTTTT TRBJ2-2 - TRBV30 - 12
CSVGLGGRGFYGYTF TGCAGCGTGGGACTTGGGGGCAGGGGGTTCTATGGCTACACCTTC TRBJ1-2 TRBD1 TRBV29-1 - 15
CASSDRGPDTQYF TGTGCCAGCAGTGACAGGGGCCCAGATACGCAGTATTTT TRBJ2-3 TRBD1 TRBV12-3/TRBV12-4 - 13
CSPRTAKDTEAFF TGCAGCCCGAGGACGGCTAAGGACACTGAAGCTTTCTTT TRBJ1-1 - TRBV29-1 - 13
CASRDSPDREETGELFF TGTGCCAGCAGGGATTCCCCGGACAGGGAGGAAACCGGGGAGCTGTTTTTT TRBJ2-2 TRBD1 TRBV9 - 17
CASSYSNRAPSTEAFF TGTGCCAGCAGTTACTCGAACAGGGCCCCGAGCACTGAAGCTTTCTTT TRBJ1-1 - TRBV6-5 - 16
CSAAENTEAFF TGCAGTGCTGCAGAGAACACTGAAGCTTTCTTT TRBJ1-1 - TRBV20-1 once 11
CASSEQLAAETQYF TGTGCCAGCAGCGAACAATTAGCGGCTGAGACCCAGTACTTC TRBJ2-5 - TRBV9 - 14
CASSESGRTSKGGYTF TGTGCCAGCAGTGAATCGGGTAGGACCTCAAAGGGTGGCTACACCTTC TRBJ1-2 - TRBV25-1 - 16
CASSLGQKNTEAFF TGTGCCAGCAGCCTAGGCCAGAAAAACACTGAAGCTTTCTTT TRBJ1-1 - TRBV3-1/TRBV3-2 - 14
CSARHNYGYTF TGCAGTGCTAGGCATAACTATGGCTACACCTTC TRBJ1-2 - TRBV20-1 few 11
CASSVDRSGYQETQYF TGCGCCAGCAGCGTCGATAGAAGTGGGTACCAAGAGACCCAGTACTTC TRBJ2-5 - TRBV4-3 once 16